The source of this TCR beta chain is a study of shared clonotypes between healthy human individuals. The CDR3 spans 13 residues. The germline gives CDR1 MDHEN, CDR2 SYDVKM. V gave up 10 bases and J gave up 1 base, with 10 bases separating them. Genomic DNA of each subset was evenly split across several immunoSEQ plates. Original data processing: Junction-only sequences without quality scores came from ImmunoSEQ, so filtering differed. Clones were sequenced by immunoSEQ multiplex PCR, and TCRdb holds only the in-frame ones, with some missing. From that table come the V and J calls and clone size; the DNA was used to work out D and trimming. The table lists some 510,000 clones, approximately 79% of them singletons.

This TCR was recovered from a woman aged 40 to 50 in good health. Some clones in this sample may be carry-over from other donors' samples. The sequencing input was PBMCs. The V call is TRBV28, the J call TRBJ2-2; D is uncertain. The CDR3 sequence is CATGRRNTGELFF. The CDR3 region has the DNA TGTGCCACCGGACGGAGGAACACCGGGGAGCTGTTTTTT. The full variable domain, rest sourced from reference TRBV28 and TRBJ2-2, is DVKVTQSSRYLVKRTGEKVFLECVQDMDHENMFWYRQDPGLGLRLIYFSYDVKMKEKGDIPEGYSVSREKKERFSLILESASTNQTSMYLCATGRRNTGELFFGEGSRLTVL.